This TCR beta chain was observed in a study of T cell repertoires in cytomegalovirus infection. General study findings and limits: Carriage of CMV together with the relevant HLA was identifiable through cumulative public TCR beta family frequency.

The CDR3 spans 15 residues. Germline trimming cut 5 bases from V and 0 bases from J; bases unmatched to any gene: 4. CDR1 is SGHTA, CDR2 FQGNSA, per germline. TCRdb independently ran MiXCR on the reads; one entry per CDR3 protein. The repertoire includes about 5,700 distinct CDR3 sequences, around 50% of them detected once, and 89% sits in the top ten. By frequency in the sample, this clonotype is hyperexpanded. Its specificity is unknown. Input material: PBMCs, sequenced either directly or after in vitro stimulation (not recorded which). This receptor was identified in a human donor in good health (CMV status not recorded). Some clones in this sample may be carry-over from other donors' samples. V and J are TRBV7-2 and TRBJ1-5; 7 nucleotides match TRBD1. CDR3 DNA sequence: TGTGCCAGCAGCCCCGGGACAGCTAGCAATCAGCCCCAGCATTTT. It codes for CASSPGTASNQPQHF.